Following are 12 T cell receptor beta chains from one sample sequenced in a study of T cell responses to AZD1222 COVID-19 vaccine. The table came from immunoSEQ multiplex PCR; TCRdb's copy has only in-frame clones and leaves some out. The table records tens of thousands of clones, roughly nine tenths of them present only once. Sequenced here: peripheral blood, sampled on day 0 of AZD1222 vaccination. These receptors all come from an adult in good health.

This sequence joins TRBV19 and TRBJ2-2; a weak D match, TRBD1 (5 bases). V was clipped by 3 bases and J by 6 bases, with 11 bases between them. Germline V gene sequence: CDR1 LNHDA, CDR2 SQIVND (reference sequence). The CDR3 contains 14 residues. The DNA for the CDR3 is TGTGCCAGTAGTATTCCTGACAGTCCCGGGGAGCTGTTTTTT. Its protein product is CASSIPDSPGELFF.

V is TRBV7-8 and J is TRBJ1-1, with no clear D. The CDR3 extends over 15 amino acids. Trimming removed 6 bases from V and 3 bases from J, with 17 bases in between. Germline CDR1 and CDR2: SGHVS and FQNEAQ. DNA for the CDR3: TGTGCCAGCAGGGCCCGACAAGTTCGGGACACTGAAGCTTTCTTT. Encoded protein: CASRARQVRDTEAFF.

V usage is TRBV5-1 and J usage is TRBJ1-1; no firm D call. The CDR3 runs 14 residues. Trimming took 1 base from V and 4 from J, leaving 11 bases between them. The germline CDR1 and CDR2 sequences are SGHRS and YFSETQ. The CDR3 nucleotides are TGCGCCAGCAGCTTGCCCGGGAGCAGCACTGAAGCTTTCTTT. This gives the protein CASSLPGSSTEAFF.

This sequence joins TRBV5-6 and TRBJ2-7, with D perhaps TRBD1 (5 bases). This CDR3 region has 14 residues. The V end lost 0 bases, the J end lost 5 bases, and 12 bases lay between the germline ends. Germline CDR1 reads SGHDT; CDR2 reads YYEEEE. CDR3 DNA: TGTGCCAGCAGCTTGGCGGTAGGGGCCCACGAGCAGTACTTC. Encoded protein: CASSLAVGAHEQYF.

In this sample, this clone turned up a few times. V and J are TRBV5-1 and TRBJ1-6, with unresolved D. This CDR3 region has 12 residues. Germline values: CDR1 SGHRS, CDR2 YFSETQ. The germline V and J ends were trimmed by 5 bases and 10 bases, with 10 bases remaining between them. The CDR3 DNA reads as TGCGCCAGCAGACTAGGAGACTCACCCCTCCACTTT. Amino acids: CASRLGDSPLHF.

The chain employs TRBV6-6 and TRBJ2-1, with D perhaps matching TRBD1 (6 bases). The CDR3 totals 13 residues. Germline V gene sequence: CDR1 MNHNY, CDR2 SVGAGI (reference sequence). The ends were cut back, 8 bases at V and 3 bases at J, with 11 bases in the middle. CDR3 in DNA: TGTGCCAGCTGCCCGGACAGCTACAATGAGCAGTTCTTC. Amino acid sequence: CASCPDSYNEQFF.

The genes are TRBV11-3 and TRBJ2-7; 11 bases are a match to TRBD2. The CDR3 is made up of 16 amino acids. Germline V CDR1 and CDR2: SGHNT, YENEEA. J was trimmed by 4 bases and V by 0 bases; bases with no gene match: 5. The chain's CDR3 is CASSLDLAGGRYEQYF. The CDR3 nucleotides are TGTGCCAGCAGCTTAGATCTAGCGGGGGGCCGGTACGAGCAGTACTTC.

J is TRBJ1-5 and V is TRBV28; the D is unclear. The germline V gene has CDR1 MDHEN and CDR2 SYDVKM. Trimming removed 1 base at V and 5 bases at J, with 15 bases between. The CDR3 sequence is 16 residues long. CDR3 in amino acids: CASSLLRQRQDQPQHF. In DNA, the CDR3 is TGTGCCAGCAGTTTATTAAGGCAACGCCAGGATCAGCCCCAGCATTTT.

The chain combines TRBV19 with TRBJ1-1; the D is unclear. The V gene's germline CDR1 is LNHDA and CDR2 SQIVND (reference sequence). The ends were cut back, 2 bases at V and 5 bases at J, with 18 bases in the middle. This CDR3 spans 16 amino acids. CDR3 in DNA: TGTGCCAGTAGTATAACCCCCGGTCCAACGAGGACTGAAGCTTTCTTT. This codes for CASSITPGPTRTEAFF.

The V and J genes are TRBV5-1 and TRBJ2-5; D perhaps matches TRBD1 (6 bases). The V and J ends lost 2 bases and 4 bases respectively, with 12 bases between them. CDR1 and CDR2 (germline): SGHRS, YFSETQ. The CDR3 consists of 14 residues. CDR3 sequence (DNA): TGCGCCAGCAGCTTATCGACAGGCCCAGAGACCCAGTACTTC. It codes for CASSLSTGPETQYF.

V usage is TRBV6-2 or TRBV6-3 and J usage is TRBJ2-5; the match to TRBD2 covers 9 bases. The length of the CDR3 is 15 residues. Germline lookup yields CDR1 MNHEY and CDR2 SVGEGT. V lost 4 bases to trimming and J lost 7 bases; unmatched junction nucleotides: 10. Here the CDR3 reads CASSLDLAGVRTQYF. The DNA of the CDR3 is TGTGCCAGCAGTTTAGACTTAGCGGGGGTCAGGACCCAGTACTTC.

The chain uses TRBV6-5 and TRBJ1-1; the D gene is possibly TRBD1 (5 bases). This CDR3 has 16 amino acids. Between the trimmed V and J ends, which lost 0 bases and 7 bases, there was a span of 18 bases. Germline-derived CDR1 and CDR2 are MNHEY and SVGAGI. The CDR3 sequence: CASSYSSQALTDEAFF. The CDR3 bases are TGTGCCAGCAGTTACTCGTCACAGGCCTTAACGGATGAAGCTTTCTTT.